Listed here are 20 T cell receptor beta chains from one sample, sequenced in a study of response to subunit inactivated influenza vaccine. TCRdb called the RT-PCR reads again in MiXCR, with one record for every CDR3 protein. The sample contains approximately 730,000 distinct CDR3 sequences, more than 11% of which appear only once. Specimen: PBMCs from blood, collected approximately 15 days before vaccination. These receptors were obtained from a man aged 50-60 years who received an inactivated influenza vaccine.

The rearrangement links TRBV10-3 to TRBJ2-1; 8 bases map to TRBD1. This CDR3 region has 17 residues. The V gene's germline CDR1 is ENHRY and CDR2 SYGVKD. The V and J ends lost 0 bases and 2 bases, in that order; junction bases with no gene match: 6. In DNA form, the CDR3 reads TGTGCCATCAGTGAGTCACCAGGGGGCAGGCCCTACAATGAGCAGTTCTTC. It encodes CAISESPGGRPYNEQFF.

The chain has TRBV3-1 and TRBJ2-5; the D gene is possibly TRBD2 (5 bases). V was pared by 3 bases and J by 7 bases, with 9 bases between. This CDR3 is built from 12 residues. Germline-derived CDR1 and CDR2 are LGHDT and YNNKEL (reference sequence). In DNA, the CDR3 is TGTGCCAGCAGCCATCTGAGCGGGACCCAGTACTTC. This gives the protein CASSHLSGTQYF.

This clonotype turned up a few times. This chain uses TRBV5-1 with TRBJ2-5; D might be TRBD1 (7 bases). Germline CDR1 is SGHRS and CDR2 is YFSETQ. The CDR3 has 17 amino acids. Trimming pared 6 bases from V and 4 bases from J, leaving 25 bases between. CDR3 sequence (DNA): TGCGCCAGCAAGGCCCTTGGGCCAGGGGGGTCAGGAGAGACCCAGTACTTC. The encoded protein is CASKALGPGGSGETQYF.

The sample holds one count of this clonotype. The CDR3 loop is CASTPFPGEETQYF. Here the CDR3 DNA reads TGTGCCAGCACCCCTTTCCCGGGGGAGGAGACCCAGTACTTC. This chain joins TRBV28 and TRBJ2-5; D perhaps matches TRBD2 (6 bases). Germline CDR1 is MDHEN and CDR2 is SYDVKM. V lost 7 bases to trimming and J lost 5 bases, with 17 bases between them. CDR3 length: 14 residues.

This clonotype was picked up a small number of times. The rearrangement uses TRBV5-5 and TRBJ1-5; TRBD1 matches 11 bases. Germline V gene data show CDR1 as SGHKS and CDR2 as YYEKEE (reference sequence). This CDR3 is 15 amino acids long. V was pared by 4 bases and J by 6 bases, with 6 bases of the junction left unmatched. The CDR3 DNA is TGTGCCAGCAGCCTGGACAGGGGGCTAAGTCAGCCCCAGCATTTT. Amino acid sequence: CASSLDRGLSQPQHF.

The J gene is TRBJ2-7, the V gene TRBV4-3; 8 bases map to TRBD1. Losses at the gene ends were 4 bases for V and 2 bases for J; bases not matched to a gene: 13. The CDR3 sequence is 17 residues long. Germline-derived CDR1 and CDR2 are LGHNA and YSLEER. In DNA form, the CDR3 reads TGCGCCAGCAGCCCAAGATCCGGACAGGGAGTGACCTACGAGCAGTACTTC. Residues: CASSPRSGQGVTYEQYF.

This clonotype has only a few counts. The genes are TRBV3-1 and TRBJ2-5; D tentatively fits TRBD1 or TRBD2 (5 bases each). Germline lookup yields CDR1 LGHDT and CDR2 YNNKEL (reference sequence). V dropped 2 bases and J dropped 8 bases, with 21 bases sitting between them. The CDR3 runs 16 residues. The CDR3 region is CASSQHGTGVEITQYF. CDR3 DNA: TGTGCCAGCAGCCAACACGGGACCGGGGTGGAGATAACCCAGTACTTC.

Only a few counts were recorded for this clonotype. The chain recombines TRBV6-1 with TRBJ2-7; unclear D gene. Germline loops: CDR1 MNHNS, CDR2 SASEGT. The CDR3 is made up of 14 amino acids. V lost 6 bases and J 3 bases, leaving 15 bases between the germline ends. The CDR3 sequence is CASRAGNLDYEQYF. The CDR3 region has the DNA TGTGCCAGCAGAGCCGGAAATCTTGACTACGAGCAGTACTTC.

This chain links TRBV27 with TRBJ2-1, with 12 positions matching TRBD2. CDR1 MNHEY and CDR2 SMNVEV come from the germline V gene (reference sequence). V lost 0 bases to trimming and J lost 10 bases; unmatched junction nucleotides: 10. The CDR3 has 17 residues. CDR3 sequence (DNA): TGTGCCAGCAGTTTATCGGCTCCGAGACTAGCGGGGGACGAGCAGTTCTTC. Translating gives CASSLSAPRLAGDEQFF.

This clonotype was seen a handful of times. The chain is built from TRBV4-2 and TRBJ2-1; 11 bases line up with TRBD2. The CDR3 covers 20 residues. V shed 4 bases, J shed 0 bases, and the junction held 14 bases outside the gene matches. Germline V lookup: CDR1 LGHNA, CDR2 YNFKEQ. This chain's CDR3 is CASSPTPGLAEESSYNEQFF. The CDR3 bases are TGTGCCAGCAGCCCTACACCGGGACTAGCGGAGGAGAGCTCCTACAATGAGCAGTTCTTC.

The CDR3 spells CSARVQSSYEQYF. In DNA form, the CDR3 reads TGCAGTGCTAGAGTCCAGAGCTCCTACGAGCAGTACTTC. The gene calls are TRBV20-1 and TRBJ2-7; the D is unclear. The CDR3 is made up of 13 amino acids. V lost 1 base and J 0 bases, leaving 7 bases between the germline ends. Germline V CDR1 and CDR2: DFQATT, SNEGSKA (reference sequence).

This clonotype occurred a few times. This chain connects TRBV9 to TRBJ2-3; no clear D gene. The CDR3 contains 15 residues. Germline V gene data show CDR1 as SGDLS and CDR2 as YYNGEE. V was shortened by 0 bases and J by 2 bases, with 10 bases between the two germline ends. CDR3 residues: CASSVAGHPTDTQYF. The DNA of the CDR3 is TGTGCCAGCAGCGTAGCGGGCCATCCCACAGATACGCAGTATTTT. The entire variable domain, with the rest obtained from reference TRBV9 and TRBJ2-3, is as follows: DSGVTQTPKHLITATGQRVTLRCSPRSGDLSVYWYQQSLDQGLQFLIQYYNGEERAKGNILERFSAQQFPDLHSELNLSSLELGDSALYFCASSVAGHPTDTQYFGPGTRLTVL.

The chain carries TRBV12-3 or TRBV12-4 and TRBJ2-2, with TRBD2 matching 13 bases. With 7 bases clipped from V and 6 bases from J, the junction kept 5 bases outside the gene matches. The CDR3 spans 15 residues. In DNA form, the CDR3 reads TGTGCCAGCAAACCAGGACTAGCGGGAGCCGGGGAGCTGTTTTTT. Its protein is CASKPGLAGAGELFF.

This clonotype was picked up a small number of times. The chain joins TRBV28 to TRBJ1-5; 7 positions agree with TRBD1. The CDR3 covers 19 residues. J was trimmed by 0 bases and V by 3 bases; bases with no gene match: 14. From germline, CDR1 is MDHEN and CDR2 SYDVKM. CDR3 bases: TGTGCCAGCAGTTTGGGTGATGGGACAGCACACTATAGCAATCAGCCCCAGCATTTT. This encodes CASSLGDGTAHYSNQPQHF.

This clonotype was observed a handful of times. The chain combines TRBV7-9 with TRBJ2-1; D is possibly TRBD1 or TRBD2 (5 bases each). The germline V and J ends were trimmed by 4 bases and 4 bases, with 14 bases remaining between them. CDR1 and CDR2 (germline): SEHNR, FQNEAQ (reference sequence). The CDR3 extends over 15 amino acids. The CDR3 loop is CASSSGRNSYNEQFF. The CDR3 nucleotides are TGTGCCAGCAGCTCGGGACGGAACAGTTACAATGAGCAGTTCTTC.

This chain links TRBV20-1 with TRBJ1-2; TRBD1 matches at 9 bases. Unmatched junction bases numbered 11, after V lost 4 bases and J lost 8 bases. From germline, CDR1 is DFQATT and CDR2 SNEGSKA (reference sequence). The CDR3 contains 14 residues. The CDR3 bases are TGCAGTGCTACACTCCTGGACAGGGGTGGGGGCTACACCTTC. Its translation: CSATLLDRGGGYTF.

This clonotype was seen more than once but under ten times. The chain recombines TRBV3-1 with TRBJ2-5; maybe TRBD2 (6 bases). The ends were cut back, 4 bases at V and 5 bases at J, with 17 bases in the middle. The CDR3 has 15 amino acids. Germline V gene lookup returns CDR1 LGHDT and CDR2 YNNKEL (reference sequence). For the CDR3, the DNA is TGTGCCAGCAGCCCCGATGGGACTTCCGTGGAGACCCAGTACTTC. It specifies CASSPDGTSVETQYF.

There are many counts of this clonotype. V usage is TRBV7-2 and J usage is TRBJ2-1, with unresolved D. The CDR3 sequence is 16 residues long. The germline V gene encodes CDR1 SGHTA and CDR2 FQGNSA. V was pared by 5 bases and J by 7 bases, with 21 bases between. CDR3 protein: CASSPHGGLLRNEQFF. The DNA of the CDR3 is TGTGCCAGCAGCCCCCATGGCGGCCTACTGAGGAATGAGCAGTTCTTC.

This clonotype was counted at least ten times. The rearrangement uses TRBV7-2 and TRBJ2-3; D might be TRBD1 (5 bases). Germline CDR1 is SGHTA and CDR2 is FQGNSA. The CDR3 spans 15 residues. The V end lost 5 bases, the J end lost 0 bases, and 12 bases lay between the germline ends. The CDR3 protein is CASSPTPGSTDTQYF. The CDR3 bases are TGTGCCAGCAGCCCGACGCCAGGGAGCACAGATACGCAGTATTTT.

This clonotype was counted only a few times. The chain carries TRBV10-3 and TRBJ2-7; D is tentatively TRBD1 or TRBD2 (5 bases each). CDR3 length: 14 amino acids. V shed 9 bases and J shed 3 bases, with 18 bases lying between them. CDR1 and CDR2 (germline): ENHRY, SYGVKD. This chain's CDR3 is CAIASFGTNYEQYF. CDR3 DNA sequence: TGTGCCATTGCCTCTTTCGGGACGAACTACGAGCAGTACTTC.